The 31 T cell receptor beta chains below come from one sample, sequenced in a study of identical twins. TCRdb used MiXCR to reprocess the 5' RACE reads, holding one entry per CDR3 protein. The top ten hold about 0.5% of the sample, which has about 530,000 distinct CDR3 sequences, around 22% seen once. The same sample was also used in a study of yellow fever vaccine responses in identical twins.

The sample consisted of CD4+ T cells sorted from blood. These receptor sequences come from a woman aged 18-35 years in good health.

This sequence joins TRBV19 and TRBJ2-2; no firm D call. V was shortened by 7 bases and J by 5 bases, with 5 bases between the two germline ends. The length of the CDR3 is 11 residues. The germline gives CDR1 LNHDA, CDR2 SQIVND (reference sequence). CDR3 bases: TGTGCCAGTAAAAGGACCGGGGAGCTGTTTTTT. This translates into CASKRTGELFF. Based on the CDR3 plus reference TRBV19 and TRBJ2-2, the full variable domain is DGGITQSPKYLFRKEGQNVTLSCEQNLNHDAMYWYRQDPGQGLRLIYYSQIVNDFQKGDIAEGYSVSREKKESFPLTVTSAQKNPTAFYLCASKRTGELFFGEGSRLTVL.

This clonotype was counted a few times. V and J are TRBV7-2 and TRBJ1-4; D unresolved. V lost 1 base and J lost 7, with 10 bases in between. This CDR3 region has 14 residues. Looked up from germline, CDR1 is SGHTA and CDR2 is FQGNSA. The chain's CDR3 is CASSLGTQTEKLFF. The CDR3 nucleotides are TGTGCCAGCAGCTTAGGGACCCAGACTGAAAAACTGTTTTTT.

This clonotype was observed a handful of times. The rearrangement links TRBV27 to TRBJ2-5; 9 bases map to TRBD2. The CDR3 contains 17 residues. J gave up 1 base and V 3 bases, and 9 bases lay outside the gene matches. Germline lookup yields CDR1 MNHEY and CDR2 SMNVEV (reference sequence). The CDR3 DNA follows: TGTGCCAGCAGTTTGGGCCTACAAGCGGGGGGCCAAGAGACCCAGTACTTC. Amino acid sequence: CASSLGLQAGGQETQYF.

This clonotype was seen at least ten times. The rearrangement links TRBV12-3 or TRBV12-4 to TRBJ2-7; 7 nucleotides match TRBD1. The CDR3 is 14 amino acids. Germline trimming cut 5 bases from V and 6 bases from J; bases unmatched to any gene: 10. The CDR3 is CASSPTGQSGEQYF. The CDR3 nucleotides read TGTGCCAGCAGTCCAACGGGACAGTCGGGCGAGCAGTACTTC.

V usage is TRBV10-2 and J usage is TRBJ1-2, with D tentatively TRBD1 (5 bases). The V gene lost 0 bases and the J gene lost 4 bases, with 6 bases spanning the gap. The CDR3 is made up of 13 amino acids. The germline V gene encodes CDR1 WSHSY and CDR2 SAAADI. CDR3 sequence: CASSESQGYGYTF. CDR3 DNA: TGCGCCAGCAGTGAGTCGCAGGGCTATGGCTACACCTTC.

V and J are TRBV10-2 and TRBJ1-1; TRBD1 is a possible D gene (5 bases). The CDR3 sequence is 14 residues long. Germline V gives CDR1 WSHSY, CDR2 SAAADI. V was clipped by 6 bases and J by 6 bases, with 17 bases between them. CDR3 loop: CASSPGTHPAEAFF. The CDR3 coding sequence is TGCGCCAGCAGCCCCGGGACCCACCCTGCTGAAGCTTTCTTT.

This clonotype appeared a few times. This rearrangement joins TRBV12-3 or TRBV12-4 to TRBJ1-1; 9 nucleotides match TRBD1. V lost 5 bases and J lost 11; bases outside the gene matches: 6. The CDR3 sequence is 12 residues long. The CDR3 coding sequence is TGTGCCAGCAGTCCGGGACAGGGCGGCGCTTTCTTT. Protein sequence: CASSPGQGGAFF.

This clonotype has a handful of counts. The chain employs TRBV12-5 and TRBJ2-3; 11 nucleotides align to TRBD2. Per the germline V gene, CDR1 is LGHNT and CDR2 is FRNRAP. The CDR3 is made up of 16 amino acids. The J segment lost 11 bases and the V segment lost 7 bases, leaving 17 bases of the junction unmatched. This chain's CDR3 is CASAQGLAANSVGQYF. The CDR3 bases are TGTGCTAGTGCTCAGGGACTAGCGGCAAACTCGGTTGGGCAGTATTTT.

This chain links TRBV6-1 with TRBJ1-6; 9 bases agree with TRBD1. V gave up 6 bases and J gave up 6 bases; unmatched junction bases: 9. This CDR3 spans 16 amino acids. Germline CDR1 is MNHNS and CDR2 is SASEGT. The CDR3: CASSLFTTGGNSPLHF. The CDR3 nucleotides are TGTGCCAGCAGCCTTTTTACGACAGGGGGTAATTCACCCCTCCACTTT.

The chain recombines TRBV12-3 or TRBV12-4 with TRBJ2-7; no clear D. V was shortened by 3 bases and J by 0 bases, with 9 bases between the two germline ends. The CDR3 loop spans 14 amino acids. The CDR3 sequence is CASSFQQSSYEQYF. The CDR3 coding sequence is TGTGCCAGCAGTTTTCAACAGAGCTCCTACGAGCAGTACTTC.

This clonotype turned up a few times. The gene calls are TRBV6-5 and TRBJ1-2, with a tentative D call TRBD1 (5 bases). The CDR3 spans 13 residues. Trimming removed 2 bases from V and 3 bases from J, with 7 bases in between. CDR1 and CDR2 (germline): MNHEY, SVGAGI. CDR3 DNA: TGTGCCAGCAGTTACGGGGGAGACTATGGCTACACCTTC. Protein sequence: CASSYGGDYGYTF.

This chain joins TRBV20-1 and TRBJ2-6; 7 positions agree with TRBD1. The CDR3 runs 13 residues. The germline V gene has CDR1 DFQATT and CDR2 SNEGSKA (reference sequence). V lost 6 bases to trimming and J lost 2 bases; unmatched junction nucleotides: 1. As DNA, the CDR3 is TGCAGTGCGGGGACAGCTGGGGCCAACGTCCTGACTTTC. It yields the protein CSAGTAGANVLTF.

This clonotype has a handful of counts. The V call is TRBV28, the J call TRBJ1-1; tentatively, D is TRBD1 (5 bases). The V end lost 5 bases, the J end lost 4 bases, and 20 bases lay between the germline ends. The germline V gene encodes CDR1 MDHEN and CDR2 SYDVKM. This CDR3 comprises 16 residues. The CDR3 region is CASSPTRADWSTEAFF. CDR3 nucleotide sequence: TGTGCCAGCAGTCCAACCAGGGCAGACTGGAGCACTGAAGCTTTCTTT.

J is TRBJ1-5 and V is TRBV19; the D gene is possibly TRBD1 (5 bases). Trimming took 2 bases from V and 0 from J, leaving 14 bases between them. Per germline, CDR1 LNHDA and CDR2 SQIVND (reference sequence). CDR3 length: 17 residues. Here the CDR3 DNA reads TGTGCCAGTAGTATAAGCAACAGGAGATATAGCAATCAGCCCCAGCATTTT. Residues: CASSISNRRYSNQPQHF.

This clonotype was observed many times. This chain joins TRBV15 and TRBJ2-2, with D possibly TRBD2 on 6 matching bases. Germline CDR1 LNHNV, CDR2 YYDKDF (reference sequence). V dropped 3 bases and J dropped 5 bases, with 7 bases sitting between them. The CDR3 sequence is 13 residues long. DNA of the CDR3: TGTGCCACCAGCAGGGAGGGGACCGGGGAGCTGTTTTTT. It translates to CATSREGTGELFF.

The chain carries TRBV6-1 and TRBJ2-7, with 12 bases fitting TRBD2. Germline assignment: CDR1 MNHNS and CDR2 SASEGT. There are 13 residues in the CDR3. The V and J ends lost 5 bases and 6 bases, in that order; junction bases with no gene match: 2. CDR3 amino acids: CASSRTSGIEQYF. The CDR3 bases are TGTGCCAGCAGTAGGACTAGCGGGATCGAGCAGTACTTC.

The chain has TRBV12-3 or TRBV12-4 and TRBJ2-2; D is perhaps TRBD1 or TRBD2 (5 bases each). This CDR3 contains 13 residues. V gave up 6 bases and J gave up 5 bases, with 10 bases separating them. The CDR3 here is CASRGWGTGELFF. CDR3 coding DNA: TGTGCCAGCAGGGGTTGGGGGACCGGGGAGCTGTTTTTT.

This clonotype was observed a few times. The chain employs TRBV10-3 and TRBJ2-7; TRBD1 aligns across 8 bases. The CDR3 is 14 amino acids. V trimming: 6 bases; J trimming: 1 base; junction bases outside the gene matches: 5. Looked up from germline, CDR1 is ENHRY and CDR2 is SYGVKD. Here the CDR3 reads CAISTDRVSYEQYF. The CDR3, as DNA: TGTGCCATCAGCACGGACAGGGTATCCTACGAGCAGTACTTC.

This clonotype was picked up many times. The CDR3 is CASSRSGGGGTDTQYF. In DNA form, the CDR3 reads TGCGCCAGCAGCCGGAGCGGGGGGGGTGGCACAGATACGCAGTATTTT. The V call is TRBV4-1, the J call TRBJ2-3; 10 positions match TRBD2. CDR3 length: 16 residues. The V gene's germline CDR1 is MGHRA and CDR2 YSYEKL. J lost 1 base, V lost 4 bases, and 5 bases had no gene match.

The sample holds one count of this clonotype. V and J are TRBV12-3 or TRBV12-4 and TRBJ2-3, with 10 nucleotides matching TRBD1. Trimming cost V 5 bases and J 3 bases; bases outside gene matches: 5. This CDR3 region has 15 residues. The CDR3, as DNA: TGTGCCAGCAGTCCCGGGACAGGGGTGACAGATACGCAGTATTTT. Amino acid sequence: CASSPGTGVTDTQYF.

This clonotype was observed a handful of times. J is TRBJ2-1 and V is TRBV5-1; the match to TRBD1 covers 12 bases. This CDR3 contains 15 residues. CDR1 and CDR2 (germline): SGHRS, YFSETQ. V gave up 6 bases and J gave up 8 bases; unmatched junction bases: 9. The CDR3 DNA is TGCGCCAGCACCCCTGGGACAGGGGGCATCGATGAGCAGTTCTTC. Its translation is CASTPGTGGIDEQFF.

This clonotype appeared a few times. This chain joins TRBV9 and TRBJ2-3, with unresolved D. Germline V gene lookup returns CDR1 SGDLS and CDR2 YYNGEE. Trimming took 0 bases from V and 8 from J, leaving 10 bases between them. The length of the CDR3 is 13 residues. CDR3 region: CASSVVMTGTQYF. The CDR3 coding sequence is TGTGCCAGCAGCGTAGTTATGACGGGTACGCAGTATTTT. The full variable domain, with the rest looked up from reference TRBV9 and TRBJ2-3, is DSGVTQTPKHLITATGQRVTLRCSPRSGDLSVYWYQQSLDQGLQFLIQYYNGEERAKGNILERFSAQQFPDLHSELNLSSLELGDSALYFCASSVVMTGTQYFGPGTRLTVL.

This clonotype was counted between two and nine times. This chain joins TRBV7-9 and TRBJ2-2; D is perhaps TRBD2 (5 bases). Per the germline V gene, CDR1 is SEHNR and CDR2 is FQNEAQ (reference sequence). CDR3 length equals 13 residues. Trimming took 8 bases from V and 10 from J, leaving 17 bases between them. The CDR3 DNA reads TGTGCCAGCTTTAGGGAGCCCCCGGTGGAGCTGTTTTTT. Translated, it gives CASFREPPVELFF.

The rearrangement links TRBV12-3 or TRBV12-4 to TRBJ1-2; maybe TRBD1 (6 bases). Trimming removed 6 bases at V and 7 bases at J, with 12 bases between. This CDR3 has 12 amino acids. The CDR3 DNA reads TGTGCCAGCAGGCCACAGGGTTTTGGCTACACCTTC. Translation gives CASRPQGFGYTF.

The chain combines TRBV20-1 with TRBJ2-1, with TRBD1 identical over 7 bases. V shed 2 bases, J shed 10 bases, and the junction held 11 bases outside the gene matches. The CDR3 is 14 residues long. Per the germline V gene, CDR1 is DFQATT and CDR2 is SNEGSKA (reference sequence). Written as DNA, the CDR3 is TGCAGTGCTAGATTCAGGGGGAAGCGTGAGGAGCAGTTCTTC. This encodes CSARFRGKREEQFF.

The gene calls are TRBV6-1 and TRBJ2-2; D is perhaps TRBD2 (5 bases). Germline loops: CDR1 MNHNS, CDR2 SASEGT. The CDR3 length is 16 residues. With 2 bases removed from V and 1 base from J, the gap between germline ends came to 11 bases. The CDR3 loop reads CASSERASRNTGELFF. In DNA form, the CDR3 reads TGTGCCAGCAGTGAAAGGGCTAGCAGGAACACCGGGGAGCTGTTTTTT.

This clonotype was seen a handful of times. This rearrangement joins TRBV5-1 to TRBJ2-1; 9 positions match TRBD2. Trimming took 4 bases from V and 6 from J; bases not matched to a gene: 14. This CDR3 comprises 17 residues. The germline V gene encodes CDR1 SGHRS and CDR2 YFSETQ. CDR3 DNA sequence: TGCGCCAGCAGCCAACGACTTGTAGCGGGGGCCATCAATGAGCAGTTCTTC. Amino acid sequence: CASSQRLVAGAINEQFF.

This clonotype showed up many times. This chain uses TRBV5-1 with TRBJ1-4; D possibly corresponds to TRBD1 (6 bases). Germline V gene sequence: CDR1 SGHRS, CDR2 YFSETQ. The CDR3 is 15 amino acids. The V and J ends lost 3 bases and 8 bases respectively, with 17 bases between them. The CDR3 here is CASSSQGNLGEKLFF. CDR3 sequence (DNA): TGCGCCAGCAGCTCACAGGGAAACCTGGGAGAAAAACTGTTTTTT.

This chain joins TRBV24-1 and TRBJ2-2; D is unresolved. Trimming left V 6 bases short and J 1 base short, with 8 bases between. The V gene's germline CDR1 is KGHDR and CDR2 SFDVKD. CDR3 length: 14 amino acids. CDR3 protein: CATSLGGNTGELFF. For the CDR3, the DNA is TGTGCCACCAGTCTCGGCGGGAACACCGGGGAGCTGTTTTTT.

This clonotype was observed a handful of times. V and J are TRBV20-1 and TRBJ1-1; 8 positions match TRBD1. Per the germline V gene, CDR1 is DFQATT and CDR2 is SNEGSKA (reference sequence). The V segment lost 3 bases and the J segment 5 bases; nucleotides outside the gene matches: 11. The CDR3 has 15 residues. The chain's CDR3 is CSARDNTGGRTEAFF. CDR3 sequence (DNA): TGCAGTGCTAGGGATAATACAGGGGGAAGGACTGAAGCTTTCTTT.

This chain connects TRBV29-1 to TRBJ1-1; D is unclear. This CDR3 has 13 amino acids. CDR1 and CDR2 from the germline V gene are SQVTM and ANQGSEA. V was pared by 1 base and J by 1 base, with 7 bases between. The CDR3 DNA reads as TGCAGCGTTGAAGGGCCGGCGAACACTGAAGCTTTCTTT. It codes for CSVEGPANTEAFF.